There are many counts of the clone carrying this TCR beta chain. The sample originates from a study of blood T cells in healthy people across ages. Per the germline V gene, CDR1 is SGDLS and CDR2 is YYNGEE. Trimming cost V 0 bases and J 5 bases, with 12 bases left between them. CDR3 length: 14 amino acids. Next came a second PCR, run for about 7 to 12 cycles, which used a sample-barcoded 5' primer along with a J-beta primer mix. TCRdb analysed the 5' RACE reads with MiXCR anew, one entry per CDR3 protein. In the table there are about 1,500,000 distinct CDR3 sequences, under 30% of which are singletons.

The clonotype originates from a woman younger than 45 in good health. Source material: blood. V is TRBV9 and J is TRBJ2-7, with unresolved D. The CDR3, as DNA: TGTGCCAGCAGCGTAGGCTTAGCTGGAAACGAGCAGTACTTC. Residues: CASSVGLAGNEQYF.